Sequencing of this T cell receptor beta chain was carried out in a study of blood T cell repertoires in COVID-19. For the study at large: Acute and convalescent COVID-19 samples came from the United States, Italy and Spain. Sample material is recorded as cDNA or gDNA derived from T cells, B-cell-depleted T cells, or PBMCs.

In the authors' workflow: Estimation of nucleated cell counts was performed using reference gene primer amplification. Some clones are missing from TCRdb's copy, which holds only in-frame ones; the method was immunoSEQ multiplex PCR. V and J calls and clone size are those listed in that table; D and trimming were worked out from the DNA. Counted here are about 49,000 clones, about 88% occurring once; the ten biggest clones make up 5% to 6%. The sequence was collected from a man aged 35-49 years with active COVID-19. Sequences were obtained from peripheral blood.

The CDR3 spells CASSPDRGTEAFF. In DNA form, the CDR3 reads TGTGCCAGCTCACCCGACAGGGGCACTGAAGCTTTCTTT. This rearrangement joins TRBV18 to TRBJ1-1; TRBD1 aligns across 8 bases. Germline loops: CDR1 KGHSH, CDR2 LQKENI. The CDR3 is 13 residues long. Trimming at V came to 3 bases and at J to 4 bases, leaving 1 base not matched to a gene.